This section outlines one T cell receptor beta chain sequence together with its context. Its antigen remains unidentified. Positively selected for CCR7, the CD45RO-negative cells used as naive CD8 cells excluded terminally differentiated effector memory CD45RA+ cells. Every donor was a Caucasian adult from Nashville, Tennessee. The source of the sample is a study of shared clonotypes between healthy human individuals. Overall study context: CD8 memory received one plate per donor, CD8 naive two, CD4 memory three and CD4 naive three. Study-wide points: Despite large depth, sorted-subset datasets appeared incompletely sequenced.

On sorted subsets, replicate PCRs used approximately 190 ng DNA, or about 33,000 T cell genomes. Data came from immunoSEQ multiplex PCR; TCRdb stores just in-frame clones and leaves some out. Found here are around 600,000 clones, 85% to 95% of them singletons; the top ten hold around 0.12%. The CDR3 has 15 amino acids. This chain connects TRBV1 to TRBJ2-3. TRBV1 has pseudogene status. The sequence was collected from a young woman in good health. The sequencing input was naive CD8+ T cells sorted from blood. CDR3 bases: TGCACCAGCAGCCAGTGGGGGTCACTCACAGATACGCAGTATTTT. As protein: CTSSQWGSLTDTQYF.